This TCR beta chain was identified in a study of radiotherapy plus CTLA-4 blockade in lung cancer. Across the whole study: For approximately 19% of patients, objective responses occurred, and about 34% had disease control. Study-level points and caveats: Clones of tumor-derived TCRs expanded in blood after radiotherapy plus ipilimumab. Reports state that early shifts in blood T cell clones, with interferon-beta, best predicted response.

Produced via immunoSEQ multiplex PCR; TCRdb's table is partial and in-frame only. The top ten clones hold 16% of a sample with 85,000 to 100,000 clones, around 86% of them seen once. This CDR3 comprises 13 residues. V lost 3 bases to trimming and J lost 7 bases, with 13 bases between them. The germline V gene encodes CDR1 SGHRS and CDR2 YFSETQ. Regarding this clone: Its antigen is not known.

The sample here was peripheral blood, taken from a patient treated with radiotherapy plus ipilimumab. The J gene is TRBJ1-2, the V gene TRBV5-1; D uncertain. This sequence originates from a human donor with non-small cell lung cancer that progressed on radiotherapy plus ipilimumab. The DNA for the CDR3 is TGCGCCAGCAGCTCCGAAGTTATCTCTGGCTACACCTTC. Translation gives CASSSEVISGYTF. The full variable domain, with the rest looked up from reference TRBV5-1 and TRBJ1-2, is KAGVTQTPRYLIKTRGQQVTLSCSPISGHRSVSWYQQTPGQGLQFLFEYFSETQRNKGNFPGRFSGRQFSNSRSEMNVSTLELGDSALYLCASSSEVISGYTFGSGTRLTVV.